This TCR beta chain was observed in a study of PD-1 blockade in mismatch repair-deficient tumors. Study overall: All were previously treated, progressing patients with eleven to twelve mismatch repair-deficient cancer types. Study findings and constraints: Tumor-resident clones, often absent from pretreatment blood, expanded after pembrolizumab and then contracted.

As to this clone: Its matching antigen is unknown.

Profiling relied on immunoSEQ multiplex PCR, and the TCRdb table lists in-frame clones only, not all of them. Here the sample spans 38,000 or so clones, about 88% being singletons. The V and J ends lost 3 bases and 3 bases, in that order; junction bases with no gene match: 4. The CDR3 is 15 residues long. Germline V gene data show CDR1 as MNHEY and CDR2 as SVGAGI. The clonotype was recovered from an adult with mismatch repair-deficient cancer. The sample consisted of peripheral blood, taken roughly 76 weeks after starting pembrolizumab. The chain has TRBV6-5 and TRBJ2-2, with TRBD2 matching over 7 bases. As DNA, the CDR3 is TGTGCCAGCAGTTATTTAGCGGGCTACACCGGGGAGCTGTTTTTT. Its translation: CASSYLAGYTGELFF.